The present T cell receptor beta chain was sequenced within a study of blood T cell repertoires in COVID-19. Whole-study context: Material from acute and convalescent COVID-19 was sourced from the United States, Italy and Spain.

The CDR3 has 14 amino acids. Germline-derived CDR1 and CDR2 are SEHNR and FQNEAQ (reference sequence). The junction had 5 bases not matched to a gene; V was cut back by 5 bases and J by 8 bases. In the original analysis: The authors estimated nucleated cell counts from reference gene primer amplification. Profiling relied on immunoSEQ multiplex PCR, and the TCRdb table lists in-frame clones only, not all of them. D and trimming were read from the DNA, whereas the V and J calls and clone size are those reported in that table. This table has hundreds of thousands of clones, approximately 78% appearing once.

The TCR was taken from a woman in her sixties with active or convalescent COVID-19. Sequencing was performed on peripheral blood. The J gene is TRBJ1-6, the V gene TRBV7-9; 8 nucleotides agree with TRBD1. This chain's CDR3 is CASSMTGEYSPLHF. DNA of the CDR3: TGTGCCAGCAGCATGACAGGGGAGTATTCACCCCTCCACTTT.